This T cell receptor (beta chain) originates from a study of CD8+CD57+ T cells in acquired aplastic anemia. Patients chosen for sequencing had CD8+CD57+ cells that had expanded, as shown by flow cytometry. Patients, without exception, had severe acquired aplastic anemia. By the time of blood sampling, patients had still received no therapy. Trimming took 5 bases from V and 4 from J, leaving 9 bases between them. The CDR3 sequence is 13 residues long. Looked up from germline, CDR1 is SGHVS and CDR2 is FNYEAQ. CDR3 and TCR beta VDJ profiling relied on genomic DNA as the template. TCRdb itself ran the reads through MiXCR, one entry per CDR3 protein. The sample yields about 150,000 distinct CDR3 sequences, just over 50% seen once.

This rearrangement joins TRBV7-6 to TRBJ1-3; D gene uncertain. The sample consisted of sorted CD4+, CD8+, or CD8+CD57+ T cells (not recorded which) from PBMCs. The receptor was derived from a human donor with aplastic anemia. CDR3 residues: CASSPVVGNTIYF. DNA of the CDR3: TGTGCCAGCAGCCCAGTGGTGGGAAACACCATATATTTT.